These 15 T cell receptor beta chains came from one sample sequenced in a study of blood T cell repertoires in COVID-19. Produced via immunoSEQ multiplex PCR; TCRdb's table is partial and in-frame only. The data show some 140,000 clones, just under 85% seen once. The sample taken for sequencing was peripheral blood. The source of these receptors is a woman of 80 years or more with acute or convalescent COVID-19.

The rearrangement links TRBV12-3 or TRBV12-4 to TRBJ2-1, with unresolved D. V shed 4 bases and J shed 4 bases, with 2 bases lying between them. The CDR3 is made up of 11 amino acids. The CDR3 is CASSSYNEQFF. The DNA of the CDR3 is TGTGCCAGCAGTTCATACAATGAGCAGTTCTTC.

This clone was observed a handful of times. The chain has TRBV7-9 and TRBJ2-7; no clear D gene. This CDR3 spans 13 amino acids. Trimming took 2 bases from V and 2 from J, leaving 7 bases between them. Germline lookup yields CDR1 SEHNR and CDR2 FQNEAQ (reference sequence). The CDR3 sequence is CASSLSKPYEQYF. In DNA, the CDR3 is TGTGCCAGCAGCTTATCCAAGCCCTACGAGCAGTACTTC.

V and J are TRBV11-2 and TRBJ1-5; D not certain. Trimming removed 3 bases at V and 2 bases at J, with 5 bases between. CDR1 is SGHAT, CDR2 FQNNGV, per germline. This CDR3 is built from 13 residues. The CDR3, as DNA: TGTGCCAGCAGCTTTGCGGGCAATCAGCCCCAGCATTTT. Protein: CASSFAGNQPQHF.

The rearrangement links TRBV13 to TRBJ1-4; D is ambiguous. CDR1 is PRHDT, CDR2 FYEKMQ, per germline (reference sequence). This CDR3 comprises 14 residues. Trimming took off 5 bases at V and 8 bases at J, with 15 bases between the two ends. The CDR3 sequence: CASSARGSGEKLFF. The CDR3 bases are TGTGCCAGCAGCGCACGCGGTTCCGGGGAAAAACTGTTTTTT.

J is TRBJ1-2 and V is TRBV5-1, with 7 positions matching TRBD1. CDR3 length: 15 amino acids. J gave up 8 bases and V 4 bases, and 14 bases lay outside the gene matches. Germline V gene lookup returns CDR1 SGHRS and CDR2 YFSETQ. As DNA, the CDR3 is TGCGCCAGCAGCCCACGACAGGGATTCCCCTGGGGCTACACCTTC. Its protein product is CASSPRQGFPWGYTF.

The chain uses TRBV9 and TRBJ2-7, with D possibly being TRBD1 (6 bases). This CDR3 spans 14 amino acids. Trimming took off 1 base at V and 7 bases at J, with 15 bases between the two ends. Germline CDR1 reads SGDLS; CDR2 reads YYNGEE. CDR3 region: CASSVTGSPLEQYF. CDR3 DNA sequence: TGTGCCAGCAGCGTAACAGGGTCCCCCCTGGAGCAGTACTTC.

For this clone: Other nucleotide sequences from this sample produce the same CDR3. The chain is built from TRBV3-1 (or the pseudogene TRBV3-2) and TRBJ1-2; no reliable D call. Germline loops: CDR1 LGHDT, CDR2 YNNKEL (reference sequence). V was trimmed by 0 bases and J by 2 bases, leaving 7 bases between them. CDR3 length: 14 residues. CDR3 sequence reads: CASSQESGNYGYTF. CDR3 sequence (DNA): TGTGCCAGCAGCCAAGAGTCCGGGAACTATGGCTACACCTTC.

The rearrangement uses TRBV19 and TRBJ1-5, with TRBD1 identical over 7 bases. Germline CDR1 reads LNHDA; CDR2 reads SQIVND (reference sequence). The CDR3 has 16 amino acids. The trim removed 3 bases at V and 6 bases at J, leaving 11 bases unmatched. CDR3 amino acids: CASSIPRGGRAQPQHF. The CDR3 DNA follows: TGTGCCAGTAGTATTCCCCGAGGGGGCAGGGCTCAGCCCCAGCATTTT.

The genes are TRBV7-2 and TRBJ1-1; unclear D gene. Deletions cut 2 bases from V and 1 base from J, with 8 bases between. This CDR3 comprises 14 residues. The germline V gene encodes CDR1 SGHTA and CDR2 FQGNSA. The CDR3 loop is CASSLRSRNTEAFF. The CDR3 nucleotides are TGTGCCAGCAGCTTACGGTCCCGGAACACTGAAGCTTTCTTT.

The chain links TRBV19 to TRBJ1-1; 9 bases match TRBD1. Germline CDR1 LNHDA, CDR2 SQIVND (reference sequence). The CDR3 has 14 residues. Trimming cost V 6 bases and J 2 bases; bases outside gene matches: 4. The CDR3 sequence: CASSTGGRNTEAFF. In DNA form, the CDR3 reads TGTGCCAGTAGCACAGGGGGCCGTAACACTGAAGCTTTCTTT. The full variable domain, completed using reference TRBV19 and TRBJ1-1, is DGGITQSPKYLFRKEGQNVTLSCEQNLNHDAMYWYRQDPGQGLRLIYYSQIVNDFQKGDIAEGYSVSREKKESFPLTVTSAQKNPTAFYLCASSTGGRNTEAFFGQGTRLTVV.

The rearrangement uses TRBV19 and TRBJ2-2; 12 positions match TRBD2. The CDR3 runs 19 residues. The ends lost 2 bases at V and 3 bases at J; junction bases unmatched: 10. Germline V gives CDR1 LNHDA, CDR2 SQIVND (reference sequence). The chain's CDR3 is CASSIIPSGGARYTGELFF. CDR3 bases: TGTGCCAGTAGTATAATCCCTAGCGGGGGGGCCCGGTACACCGGGGAGCTGTTTTTT.

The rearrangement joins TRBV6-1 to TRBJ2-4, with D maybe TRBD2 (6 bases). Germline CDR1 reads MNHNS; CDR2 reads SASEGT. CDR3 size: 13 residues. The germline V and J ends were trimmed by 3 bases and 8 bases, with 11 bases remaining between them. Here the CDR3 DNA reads TGTGCCAGCAGTGATGAGCCGGGGGACATTCAGTACTTC. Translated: CASSDEPGDIQYF.

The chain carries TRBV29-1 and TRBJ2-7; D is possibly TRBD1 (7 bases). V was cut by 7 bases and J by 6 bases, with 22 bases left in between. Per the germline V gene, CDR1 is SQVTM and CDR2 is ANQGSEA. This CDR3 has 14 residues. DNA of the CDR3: TGCAGCGCGGCGAATGACAGGGAGGCTGTCGAGCAGTACTTC. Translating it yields CSAANDREAVEQYF.

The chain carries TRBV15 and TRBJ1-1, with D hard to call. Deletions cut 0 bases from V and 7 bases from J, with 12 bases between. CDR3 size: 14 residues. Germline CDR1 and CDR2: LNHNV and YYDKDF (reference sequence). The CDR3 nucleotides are TGTGCCACCAGCAGAGATGGCCCGTTGGTTGAAGCTTTCTTT. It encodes CATSRDGPLVEAFF. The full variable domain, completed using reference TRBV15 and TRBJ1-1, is DAMVIQNPRYQVTQFGKPVTLSCSQTLNHNVMYWYQQKSSQAPKLLFHYYDKDFNNEADTPDNFQSRRPNTSFCFLDIRSPGLGDTAMYLCATSRDGPLVEAFFGQGTRLTVV.

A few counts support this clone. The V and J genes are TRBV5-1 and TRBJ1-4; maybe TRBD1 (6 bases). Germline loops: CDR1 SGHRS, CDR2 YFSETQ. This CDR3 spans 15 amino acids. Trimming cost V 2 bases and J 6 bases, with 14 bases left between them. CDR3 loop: CASSLQGIFDEKLFF. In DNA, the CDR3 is TGCGCCAGCAGCTTACAGGGCATATTCGATGAAAAACTGTTTTTT.